This TCR beta chain was identified during a study of T cell responses to AZD1222 COVID-19 vaccine. The count of this clone is one. CDR3 length: 16 residues. Looked up from germline, CDR1 is SGDLS and CDR2 is YYNGEE. V lost 0 bases and J 6 bases, leaving 18 bases between the germline ends. Assay: immunoSEQ multiplex PCR; the TCRdb copy retains only in-frame clones and omits some. The sample holds about 170,000 clones, roughly 90% seen once. This specimen was peripheral blood, taken on day 0 of AZD1222 vaccination. This TCR was sampled from an adult in good health. This sequence joins TRBV9 and TRBJ1-2; a possible D gene is TRBD1 (5 bases). CDR3 DNA sequence: TGTGCCAGCAGCGTAGCTACACCAGTGGGGGTCGATGGCTACACCTTC. Encoded protein: CASSVATPVGVDGYTF.